This TCR beta chain stems from a study of shared clonotypes between healthy human individuals. Study results and caveats: Represented diversity (both genetic and exposure-history) was limited by the small number of donors. Larger estimated richness was generally seen in naive subsets than in memory subsets.

Remarks on this clone: The antigen remains undetermined. This same CDR3 is encoded by further DNA sequences in the sample.

TCRdb keeps only in-frame clones here, not all; method: immunoSEQ multiplex PCR. This sample has about 1.1 million clones, with approximately 80% found just once. Each donor was a Caucasian adult residing in Nashville, Tennessee. The CDR3 spans 11 residues. Looked up from germline, CDR1 is DFQATT and CDR2 is SNEGSKA (reference sequence). Trimming removed 7 bases at V and 0 bases at J, with 7 bases between. The source of this sequence is a man between 18 and 29 years old in good health. Some clones in this sample may be carry-over from other donors' samples. The material sequenced was memory CD4+ T cells from PBMCs. The subset was: CD45RA-negative fraction. V and J are TRBV20-1 and TRBJ2-7, with a possible D match to TRBD2 (6 bases). The CDR3, as DNA: TGCAGTGGGGGAGGCTCCTACGAGCAGTACTTC. Encoded protein: CSGGGSYEQYF.